The 13 T cell receptor beta chains below come from one sample, sequenced in a study of post-analysis software for immune sequencing data. For these receptors, no antigen is known. Sequencing libraries made from TCR beta cDNA carried unique molecular identifiers. TCRdb redid the calling of the PCR reads with MiXCR, one entry per CDR3 protein. Here the sample spans 150,000 to 200,000 distinct CDR3 sequences, over 25% being singletons. Broader study findings: The study found TRBV5-6, TRBV5-1 and TRBV20-1 among four to six TRBV segments more frequent in patients than controls.

Sequencing was performed on blood. The receptors were sampled from a girl aged 10-17 years with multiple sclerosis.

Many counts were recorded for this clonotype. The rearrangement links TRBV20-1 to TRBJ2-1; 7 bases line up with TRBD2. The V gene end was trimmed by 3 bases and the J gene end by 10 bases; junction bases not matched to a gene: 9. Looked up from germline, CDR1 is DFQATT and CDR2 is SNEGSKA (reference sequence). The CDR3 is made up of 13 amino acids. The CDR3 loop is CSASPSGKGEQFF. The CDR3 bases are TGCAGTGCTAGTCCAAGCGGGAAGGGGGAGCAGTTCTTC.

Concerning this clonotype itself: The CDR3 does not close with the conserved phenylalanine or tryptophan, likely indicating a read error. The rearrangement joins TRBV5-1 to TRBJ1-1; TRBD1 agrees at 7 bases. CDR1 and CDR2 from the germline V gene are SGHRS and YFSETQ. This CDR3 contains 14 residues. V lost 2 bases, J lost 4 bases, and 5 bases stayed unmatched. This CDR3 is CASSFAGGLTEAFL. For the CDR3, the DNA is TGCGCCAGCAGCTTTGCAGGGGGACTCACTGAAGCTTTCTTG.

This clonotype occurred many times. The chain couples TRBV29-1 to TRBJ1-2, with 8 bases matching TRBD1. Trimming cost V 6 bases and J 3 bases; bases outside gene matches: 9. CDR3 length: 14 amino acids. CDR1 SQVTM and CDR2 ANQGSEA come from the germline V gene. As DNA, the CDR3 is TGCAGCGTACGGGACAGGCCTTCGGACTATGGCTACACCTTC. It yields the protein CSVRDRPSDYGYTF.

The chain uses TRBV14 and TRBJ2-7; D is undetermined. Trimming removed 2 bases at V and 3 bases at J, with 17 bases between. This CDR3 has 16 amino acids. The germline V gene has CDR1 SGHDN and CDR2 FVKESK. DNA for the CDR3: TGTGCCAGCAGCCAAATATACACAGTCGGCATCTACGAGCAGTACTTC. Translating gives CASSQIYTVGIYEQYF.

This clonotype was found many times. The rearrangement uses TRBV20-1 and TRBJ2-7; D might be TRBD1 or TRBD2, each matching 6 bases. V lost 3 bases and J 2 bases, leaving 14 bases between the germline ends. In germline, CDR1 is DFQATT, CDR2 SNEGSKA (reference sequence). The CDR3 has 14 residues. The CDR3 sequence is CSAREGVWTYEQYF. DNA of the CDR3: TGCAGTGCTAGGGAGGGGGTGTGGACCTACGAGCAGTACTTC.

This clonotype showed up many times. This rearrangement joins TRBV5-1 to TRBJ2-3; 8 bases are shared with TRBD2. V shed 2 bases and J 2 bases; nucleotides not matched to a gene: 1. Germline CDR1 and CDR2: SGHRS and YFSETQ. The CDR3 runs 14 residues. The CDR3 bases are TGCGCCAGCAGCTTAGCGGGAGACACAGATACGCAGTATTTT. The encoded protein is CASSLAGDTDTQYF.

This clonotype was seen a few times. The gene calls are TRBV7-8 and TRBJ2-1; D gene ambiguous. CDR3 length equals 14 residues. V was pared by 2 bases and J by 7 bases, with 12 bases between. Germline values: CDR1 SGHVS, CDR2 FQNEAQ. CDR3 residues: CASSLFSAGNEQFF. The CDR3 region has the DNA TGTGCCAGCAGCTTATTCTCGGCTGGTAATGAGCAGTTCTTC. The full variable domain, rest sourced from reference TRBV7-8 and TRBJ2-1, is GAGVSQSPRYKVAKRGQDVALRCDPISGHVSLFWYQQALGQGPEFLTYFQNEAQLDKSGLPSDRFFAERPEGSVSTLKIQRTQQEDSAVYLCASSLFSAGNEQFFGPGTRLTVL.

This clonotype was counted a few times. The rearrangement joins TRBV9 to TRBJ1-1, with D unresolved. V shed 0 bases and J shed 3 bases, with 9 bases lying between them. This CDR3 contains 14 residues. The germline V gene encodes CDR1 SGDLS and CDR2 YYNGEE. The CDR3 loop is CASSVAVLDTEAFF. Here the CDR3 DNA reads TGTGCCAGCAGCGTAGCAGTCCTTGACACTGAAGCTTTCTTT. Full variable domain (remainder filled in from reference TRBV9 and TRBJ1-1): DSGVTQTPKHLITATGQRVTLRCSPRSGDLSVYWYQQSLDQGLQFLIQYYNGEERAKGNILERFSAQQFPDLHSELNLSSLELGDSALYFCASSVAVLDTEAFFGQGTRLTVV.

At least ten counts were recorded for this clonotype. The chain combines TRBV12-3 or TRBV12-4 with TRBJ2-5; D possibly corresponds to TRBD1 (6 bases). Trimming removed 3 bases at V and 4 bases at J, with 12 bases between. The CDR3 covers 14 residues. CDR3 bases: TGTGCCAGCAGTTTGGGACAAGGGCGAGAGACCCAGTACTTC. Its protein is CASSLGQGRETQYF.

The chain joins TRBV5-1 to TRBJ1-2; D is possibly TRBD1 (5 bases). The germline CDR1 and CDR2 sequences are SGHRS and YFSETQ. CDR3 length: 14 residues. The germline V and J ends were trimmed by 3 bases and 4 bases, with 13 bases remaining between them. CDR3 region: CASSSGRVGYGYTF. The DNA for the CDR3 is TGCGCCAGCAGCTCCGGCAGGGTAGGCTATGGCTACACCTTC.

The rearrangement joins TRBV27 to TRBJ2-5, with D possibly being TRBD1 or TRBD2 (5 bases each). The V gene lost 2 bases and the J gene lost 0 bases, with 13 bases spanning the gap. The CDR3 is 16 residues long. CDR1 and CDR2 (germline): MNHEY, SMNVEV (reference sequence). The CDR3 loop reads CASSLRAWGHQETQYF. CDR3 coding DNA: TGTGCCAGCAGTTTACGGGCATGGGGACACCAAGAGACCCAGTACTTC.

This clonotype occurred many times. This chain uses TRBV4-2 with TRBJ2-7; D uncertain. CDR3 size: 15 residues. Looked up from germline, CDR1 is LGHNA and CDR2 is YNFKEQ. Trimming cost V 1 base and J 3 bases, with 13 bases left between them. This chain's CDR3 is CASSQASANNYEQYF. CDR3 DNA: TGTGCCAGCAGCCAAGCAAGCGCGAACAACTACGAGCAGTACTTC.

This clonotype has ten or more counts. The chain carries TRBV10-2 and TRBJ1-2, with D possibly being TRBD1 (5 bases). This CDR3 region has 14 residues. Germline-derived CDR1 and CDR2 are WSHSY and SAAADI. Trimming shortened V by 7 bases and J by 2 bases, and 14 bases separated the two germline ends. The CDR3 coding sequence is TGCGCCAGCACCCCGGGACTCTTGAACTATGGCTACACCTTC. It is translated as CASTPGLLNYGYTF.